This T cell receptor (beta chain) was obtained from a study of CD8 T cells in Susac syndrome. Trimming stripped 2 bases from V and 3 bases from J, with 8 bases between. CDR3 length: 13 amino acids. Germline values: CDR1 MNHEY, CDR2 SVGAGI. Random hexamers were used to reverse transcribe an amount of about 0.45 to 1 ug RNA. Amplification of TCR beta CDR3 spanned 54 Vbeta and 13 Jbeta via immunoSEQ multiplex PCR. TCRdb ran MiXCR on the immunoSEQ multiplex PCR reads and lists one entry per CDR3 protein. The table records around 280,000 distinct CDR3 sequences, about 88% of them present only once. This chain connects TRBV6-5 to TRBJ2-7; the D is unclear. The sequenced sample consisted of CD8+ T cells from PBMCs. This sequence was found in a human donor with multiple sclerosis. The CDR3 nucleotides read TGTGCCAGCAGTTACACCAACAGCTACGAGCAGTACTTC. This translates into CASSYTNSYEQYF.